Detailed here is one TCR beta chain. The CDR3 consists of 17 residues. Germline-derived CDR1 and CDR2 are LNHDA and SQIVND (reference sequence). Germline trimming cut 4 bases from V and 1 base from J; bases unmatched to any gene: 7. The data derive from a study of blood T cell repertoires in COVID-19. As processed by the authors: The assay estimated nucleated cells by amplifying reference gene primers. TCRdb's copy holds only in-frame clones and misses some; the assay was immunoSEQ multiplex PCR. D and trimming were read from the DNA, whereas the V and J calls and clone size are those reported in that table. The sample carries a few hundred thousand clones, approximately 85% recorded once. Followed longitudinally, the Seattle patients had been enrolled during active infection.

The chain has TRBV19 and TRBJ1-5, with 10 nucleotides matching TRBD1. The clonotype was recovered from a woman between 65 and 79 years old with COVID-19, enrolled during active disease. The sequenced sample was peripheral blood. The CDR3 is CASSRGLTGGSNQPQHF. CDR3 nucleotides: TGTGCCAGTAGTAGGGGGCTGACAGGGGGCAGCAATCAGCCCCAGCATTTT.